The rows below give T cell receptor beta chains drawn from one sample of a study of OX40 agonist ivuxolimab in advanced cancers. Sequenced by immunoSEQ multiplex PCR; TCRdb stores in-frame clones only, minus some. The sample holds about 37,000 clones, roughly 80% seen once. The specimen was CD4+ or CD8+ T cells sorted from blood, collected in a trial of the OX40 agonist ivuxolimab. These TCRs come from an adult with an advanced solid tumor such as melanoma, head and neck, liver or kidney cancer. The CDR3 runs from the conserved cysteine through the conserved F or W. Each record gives: J gene, clone size, V gene, D gene, CDR3 length, CDR3 protein, CDR3 DNA. A D gene is named only where the DNA matches it firmly. Size is stated for part of the rows, as once, few or many counts, or as a class when the clone is expanded.

TRBJ2-2	NA	TRBV9	NA	15	CASSVWGSNTGELFF	TGTGCCAGCAGCGTATGGGGGTCGAACACCGGGGAGCTGTTTTTT
TRBJ1-2	NA	TRBV5-8	NA	15	CASSLRSLGDYGYTF	TGTGCCAGCAGCTTGAGAAGTCTGGGGGACTATGGCTACACCTTC
TRBJ2-5	NA	TRBV19	TRBD2	17	CASSTTWAREGLETQYF	TGTGCCAGTAGTACGACTTGGGCGCGGGAGGGCCTGGAGACCCAGTACTTC
TRBJ1-1	NA	TRBV9	NA	15	CASSARDNVNTEAFF	TGTGCCAGCAGCGCCCGGGACAATGTGAACACTGAAGCTTTCTTT
TRBJ2-3	NA	TRBV5-1	NA	16	CASSRGAFSGTDTQYF	TGCGCCAGCAGTAGGGGGGCATTTTCAGGCACAGATACGCAGTATTTT
TRBJ1-2	few	TRBV14	TRBD1	15	CASRPPGQGSFGYTF	TGTGCCAGCAGACCACCGGGACAGGGTTCCTTCGGCTACACCTTC
TRBJ2-1	NA	TRBV7-2	TRBD2	16	CASSLMGTSGLNEQFF	TGTGCCAGCAGCTTAATGGGTACTAGCGGCCTCAATGAGCAGTTCTTC
TRBJ2-3	NA	TRBV7-3	TRBD2	15	CASSSSGVSTDTQYF	TGTGCCAGCAGCTCTAGCGGGGTTAGCACAGATACGCAGTATTTT
TRBJ1-2	NA	TRBV5-6	NA	17	CASSPIARDLNNYGYTF	TGTGCCAGCAGCCCTATCGCCCGGGACCTAAATAACTATGGCTACACCTTC
TRBJ2-7	many	TRBV30	NA	11	CAWRGNHEQYF	TGTGCCTGGAGAGGAAACCACGAGCAGTACTTC
TRBJ2-5	NA	TRBV19	TRBD1	14	CASSILDREETQYF	TGTGCCAGTAGTATTCTGGACAGGGAAGAGACCCAGTACTTC
TRBJ2-2	few	TRBV9	NA	17	CASSGRGRQPNTGELFF	TGTGCCAGCAGCGGTAGGGGCCGACAGCCGAACACCGGGGAGCTGTTTTTT
TRBJ1-6	NA	TRBV2	NA	14	CASRSDVYNSPLHF	TGTGCCAGCCGCTCAGACGTTTATAATTCACCCCTCCACTTT